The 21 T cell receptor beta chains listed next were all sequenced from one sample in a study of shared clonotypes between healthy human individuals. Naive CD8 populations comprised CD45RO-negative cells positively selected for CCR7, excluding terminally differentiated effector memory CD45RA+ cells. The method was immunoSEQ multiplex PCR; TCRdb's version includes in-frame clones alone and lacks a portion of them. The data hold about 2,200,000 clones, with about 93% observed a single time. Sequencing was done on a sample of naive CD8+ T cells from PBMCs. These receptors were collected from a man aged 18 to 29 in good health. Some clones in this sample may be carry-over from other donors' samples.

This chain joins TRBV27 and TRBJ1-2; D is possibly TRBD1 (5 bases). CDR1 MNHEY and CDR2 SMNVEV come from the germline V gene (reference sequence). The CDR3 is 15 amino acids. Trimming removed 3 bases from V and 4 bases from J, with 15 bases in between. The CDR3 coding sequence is TGTGCCAGCAGTTTGGGCGGAGGAGGGACCTATGGCTACACCTTC. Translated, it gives CASSLGGGGTYGYTF.

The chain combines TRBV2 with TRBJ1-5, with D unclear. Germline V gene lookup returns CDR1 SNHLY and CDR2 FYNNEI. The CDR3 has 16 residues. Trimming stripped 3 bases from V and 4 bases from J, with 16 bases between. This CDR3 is CASSEVYSQRNQPQHF. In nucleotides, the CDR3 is TGTGCCAGCAGTGAGGTCTACTCACAACGGAATCAGCCCCAGCATTTT.

CDR3 residues: CASSLTRNTEAFF. The DNA of the CDR3 is TGTGCCAGCAGCTTAACTAGGAACACTGAAGCTTTCTTT. V usage is TRBV7-7 and J usage is TRBJ1-1; D is ambiguous. The CDR3 runs to 13 residues. Germline CDR1 is SSHAT and CDR2 is FNYEAQ (reference sequence). Trimming removed 2 bases from V and 1 base from J, with 5 bases in between.

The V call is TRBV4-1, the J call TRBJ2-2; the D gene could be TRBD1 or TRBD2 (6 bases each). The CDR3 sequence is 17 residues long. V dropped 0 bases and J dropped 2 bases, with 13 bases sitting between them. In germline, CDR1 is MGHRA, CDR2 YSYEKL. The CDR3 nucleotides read TGCGCCAGCAGCCAAGATCGAGGGGGACTTAACACCGGGGAGCTGTTTTTT. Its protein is CASSQDRGGLNTGELFF.

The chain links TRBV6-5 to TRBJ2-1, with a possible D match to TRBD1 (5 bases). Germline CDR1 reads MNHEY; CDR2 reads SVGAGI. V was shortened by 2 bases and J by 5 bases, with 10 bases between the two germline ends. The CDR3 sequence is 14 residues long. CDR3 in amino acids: CASSYATAHNEQFF. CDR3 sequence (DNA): TGTGCCAGCAGTTACGCGACAGCTCACAATGAGCAGTTCTTC.

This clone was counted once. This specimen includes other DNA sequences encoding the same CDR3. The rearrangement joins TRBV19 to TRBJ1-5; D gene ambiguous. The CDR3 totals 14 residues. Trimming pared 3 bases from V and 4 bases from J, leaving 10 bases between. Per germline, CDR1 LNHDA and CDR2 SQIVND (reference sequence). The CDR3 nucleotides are TGTGCCAGTAGTATTAGAGACACGAATCAGCCCCAGCATTTT. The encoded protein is CASSIRDTNQPQHF.

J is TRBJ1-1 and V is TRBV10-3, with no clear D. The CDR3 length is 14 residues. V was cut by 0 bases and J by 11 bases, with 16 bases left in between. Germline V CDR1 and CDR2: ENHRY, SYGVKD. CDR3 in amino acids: CAISESNTRGSAFF. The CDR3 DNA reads TGTGCCATCAGTGAGTCAAACACCCGAGGTTCGGCTTTCTTT.

CDR3 amino acids: CSILGPGYSYEQYF. The CDR3 region has the DNA TGCAGCATCCTGGGTCCGGGATATTCCTACGAGCAGTACTTC. The genes are TRBV29-1 and TRBJ2-7; TRBD2 is a possible D gene (5 bases). Germline V gene data show CDR1 as SQVTM and CDR2 as ANQGSEA. V gave up 8 bases and J gave up 1 base, with 18 bases separating them. The CDR3 has 14 amino acids.

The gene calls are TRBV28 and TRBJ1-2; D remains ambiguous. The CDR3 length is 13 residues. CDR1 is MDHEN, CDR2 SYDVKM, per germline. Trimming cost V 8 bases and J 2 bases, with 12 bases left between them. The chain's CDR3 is CASWPGPNYGYTF. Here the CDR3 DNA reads TGTGCCAGCTGGCCCGGGCCCAACTATGGCTACACCTTC.

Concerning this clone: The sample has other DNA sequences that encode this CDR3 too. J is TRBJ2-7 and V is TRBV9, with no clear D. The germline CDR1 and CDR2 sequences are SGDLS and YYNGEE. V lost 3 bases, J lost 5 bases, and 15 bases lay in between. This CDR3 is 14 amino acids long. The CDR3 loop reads CASSASGSRDEQYF. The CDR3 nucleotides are TGTGCCAGCAGCGCGTCAGGTAGTCGGGACGAGCAGTACTTC.

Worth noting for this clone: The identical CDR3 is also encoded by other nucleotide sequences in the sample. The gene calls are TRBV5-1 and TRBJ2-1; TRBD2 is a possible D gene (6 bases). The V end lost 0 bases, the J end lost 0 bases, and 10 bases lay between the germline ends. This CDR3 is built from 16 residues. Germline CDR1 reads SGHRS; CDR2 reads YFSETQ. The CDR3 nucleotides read TGCGCCAGCAGCTTGGCGGCGGGGAGCTCCTACAATGAGCAGTTCTTC. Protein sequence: CASSLAAGSSYNEQFF. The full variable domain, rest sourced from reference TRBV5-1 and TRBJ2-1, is KAGVTQTPRYLIKTRGQQVTLSCSPISGHRSVSWYQQTPGQGLQFLFEYFSETQRNKGNFPGRFSGRQFSNSRSEMNVSTLELGDSALYLCASSLAAGSSYNEQFFGPGTRLTVL.

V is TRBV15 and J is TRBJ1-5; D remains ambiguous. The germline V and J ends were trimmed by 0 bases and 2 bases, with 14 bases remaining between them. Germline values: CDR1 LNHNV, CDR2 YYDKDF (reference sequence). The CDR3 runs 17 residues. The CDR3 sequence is CATSRDSAIYGNQPQHF. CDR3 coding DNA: TGTGCCACCAGCAGAGACAGTGCCATTTACGGCAATCAGCCCCAGCATTTT.

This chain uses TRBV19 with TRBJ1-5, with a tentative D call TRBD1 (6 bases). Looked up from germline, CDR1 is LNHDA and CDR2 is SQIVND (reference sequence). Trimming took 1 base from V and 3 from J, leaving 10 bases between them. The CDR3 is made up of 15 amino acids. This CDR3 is CASSIAGGYNQPQHF. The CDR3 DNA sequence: TGTGCCAGTAGTATAGCGGGGGGCTACAATCAGCCCCAGCATTTT.

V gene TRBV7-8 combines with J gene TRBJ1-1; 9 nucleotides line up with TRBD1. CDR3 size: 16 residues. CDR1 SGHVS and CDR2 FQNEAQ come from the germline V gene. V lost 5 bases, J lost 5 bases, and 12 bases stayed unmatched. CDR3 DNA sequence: TGTGCCAGCAGCCCCCGTCTGGGACAGGGTTGGACTGAAGCTTTCTTT. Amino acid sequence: CASSPRLGQGWTEAFF.

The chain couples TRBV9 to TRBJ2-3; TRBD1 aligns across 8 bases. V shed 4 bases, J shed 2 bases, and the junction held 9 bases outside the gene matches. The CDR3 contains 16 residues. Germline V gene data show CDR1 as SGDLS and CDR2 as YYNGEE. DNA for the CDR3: TGTGCCAGCAGCCCGGGCCGGGACAGGTACACAGATACGCAGTATTTT. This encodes CASSPGRDRYTDTQYF.

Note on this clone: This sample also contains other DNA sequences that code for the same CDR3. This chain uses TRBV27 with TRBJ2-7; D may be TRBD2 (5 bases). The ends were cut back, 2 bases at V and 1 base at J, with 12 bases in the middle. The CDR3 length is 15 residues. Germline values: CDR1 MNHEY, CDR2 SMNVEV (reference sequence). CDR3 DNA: TGTGCCAGCAGTTTAAAGGGAGATGGGTCCTACGAGCAGTACTTC. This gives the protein CASSLKGDGSYEQYF.

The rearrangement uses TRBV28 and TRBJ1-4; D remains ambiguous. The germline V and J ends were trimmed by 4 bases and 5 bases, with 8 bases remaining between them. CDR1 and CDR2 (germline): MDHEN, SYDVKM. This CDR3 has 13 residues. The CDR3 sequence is CASSSLKNEKLFF. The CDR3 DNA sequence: TGTGCCAGCAGTTCGTTAAAAAATGAAAAACTGTTTTTT.

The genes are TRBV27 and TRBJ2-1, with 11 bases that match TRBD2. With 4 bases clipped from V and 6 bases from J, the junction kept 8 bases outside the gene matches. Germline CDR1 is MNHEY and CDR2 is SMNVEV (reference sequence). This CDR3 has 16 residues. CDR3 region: CASSSSLAGASNEQFF. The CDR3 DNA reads TGTGCCAGCAGTTCGTCACTAGCGGGAGCGAGCAATGAGCAGTTCTTC.

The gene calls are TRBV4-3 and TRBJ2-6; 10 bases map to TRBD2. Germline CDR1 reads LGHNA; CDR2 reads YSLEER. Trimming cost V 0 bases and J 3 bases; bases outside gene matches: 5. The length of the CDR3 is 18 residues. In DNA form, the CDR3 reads TGCGCCAGCAGCCAAGAGCTAGCGGGAGTTATTGGGGCCAACGTCCTGACTTTC. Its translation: CASSQELAGVIGANVLTF.

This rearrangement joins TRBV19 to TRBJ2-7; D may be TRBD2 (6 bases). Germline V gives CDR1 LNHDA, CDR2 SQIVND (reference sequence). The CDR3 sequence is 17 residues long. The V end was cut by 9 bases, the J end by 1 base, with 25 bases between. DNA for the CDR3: TGTGCCAGGCGGAGGGTCCAGGGTTCGCACTTATCCTACGAGCAGTACTTC. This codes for CARRRVQGSHLSYEQYF.

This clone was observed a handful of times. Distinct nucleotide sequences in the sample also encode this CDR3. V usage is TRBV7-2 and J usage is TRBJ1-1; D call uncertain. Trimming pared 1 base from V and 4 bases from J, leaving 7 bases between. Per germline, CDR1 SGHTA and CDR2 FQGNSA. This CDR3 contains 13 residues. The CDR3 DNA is TGTGCCAGCAGCTTAGTGTCAGCCACTGAAGCTTTCTTT. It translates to CASSLVSATEAFF.